Listed here is a single T cell receptor (beta chain). This clone has only a few counts. Its antigen target is currently unknown. No base-level quality is on record; no much larger clone is a single base apart. This entry belongs to a study of T cells in localized non-small cell lung cancer (dated by TCRdb to the early 2020s). A note on the overall study: Comparing tumors with uninvolved tumor-adjacent lungs, the study looked at the T cell repertoires of 200 to 250 patients with early-stage NSCLC. The cohort consisted of roughly 240 treatment-naive NSCLC patients whose localized lung tumors had been resected. A mean age of around 66 years was recorded for the NSCLC patients, of whom 129 were male and over 100 were female. The investigation overall reported the following: Higher T cell density in blood was associated with longer overall survival, whereas higher clonality in adjacent lung was associated with shorter survival. A median of roughly 60 of the top 100 tumor clones were detected in paired uninvolved adjacent lung, and 25 to 35 of these tumor clones were also found among the top 100 clones of the paired uninvolved adjacent lung. Uninvolved tumor-adjacent lung showed the highest T cell clonality, higher than tumor, which suggests more focused antigenic responses in the adjacent lung. Because the study design was exploratory, TCR variables were selected using unadjusted p-values without false-discovery rate correction. Because multi-region tumor sequencing was not performed, intratumor heterogeneity could not be ruled out.

At diagnosis, tumor, uninvolved tumor-adjacent lung and peripheral blood were collected and then preserved as a mix of FFPE and fresh-frozen material. The CDR3 runs 15 residues from the cysteine to the phenylalanine. The sequence is cut down to CDR3 DNA, 45 bases in frame from base 1. From a lookup of the germline V gene, CDR1 and CDR2 are SGHNT and YENEEA. For this chain, trimming is 6 bases at the V end and 0 bases at the J end, and the number of junction bases without a gene match is 2. TCR beta CDR3 regions were sequenced from DNA using the immunoSEQ Assay. As for how the authors treated the data: T cell density was computed as TCR beta template counts normalized to usable DNA estimated by amplifying housekeeping genes. Using the preseqR package, richness was estimated by extrapolating to 120,000 templates for tissue samples and 400,000 templates for PBMC samples. Clonality was defined as one minus Pielou's evenness. Differential abundance testing on productive amino-acid clonotypes, with a minimum total count of 5 and an alpha of 0.1, was used to identify tissue-enriched TCRs. The Jaccard Index and the Morisita Overlap Index were used to quantify repertoire overlap between compartments. GLIPH grouped TCR beta CDR3s together with public tetramer-defined viral CDR3s, and a viral motif had to include at least three viral sequences and show V-gene enrichment. TCRdb limited this immuneACCESS table to in-frame rearrangements with V and J called. A share of clones is missing; checked studies link under half to unresolved V genes, and the rest is unexplained. Clonal size and the V and J genes are those of that table, whereas D and trimming came from the DNA. Present in this sample are around 3,600 clones, roughly 25% of which were seen just once. The ten largest clones capture about 6.8% of the sample.

The chain uses TRBV11-3 and TRBJ2-6; TRBD1 fits 7 bases in the junction. The receptor was isolated from a woman aged 40 to 75 with stage I lung adenocarcinoma. The sample in question was lung tumor tissue, obtained before any cancer treatment. In nucleotide form, the sequence is TGTGCCAGCAGGGGACAGCTCTCTGGGGCCAACGTCCTGACTTTC. This gives the protein CASRGQLSGANVLTF.